These 8 T cell receptor beta chains were sequenced from one sample in a study of Ad26.COV2.S vaccination and SARS-CoV-2 variants. Clones were read by immunoSEQ multiplex PCR, and TCRdb kept only the in-frame ones, dropping some. The table includes roughly 100,000 clones, around 80% detected once. This sample comprised peripheral blood, obtained after recovery from COVID-19. These TCRs come from a human donor who had recovered from COVID-19.

The rearrangement links TRBV6-5 to TRBJ2-7; D possibly matches TRBD1 or TRBD2 (6 bases each). Per the germline V gene, CDR1 is MNHEY and CDR2 is SVGAGI. This CDR3 has 15 amino acids. V lost 7 bases to trimming and J lost 1 base, with 17 bases between them. The CDR3 sequence: CASIPAGTSSYEQYF. For the CDR3, the DNA is TGTGCCAGCATTCCCGCGGGGACATCATCCTACGAGCAGTACTTC.

The CDR3 protein is CASSSPSGGALETQYF. The CDR3 region has the DNA TGTGCCAGCAGTTCCCCTAGCGGGGGGGCTTTAGAGACCCAGTACTTC. The rearrangement uses TRBV7-2 and TRBJ2-5; TRBD2 aligns across 12 bases. CDR1 SGHTA and CDR2 FQGNSA come from the germline V gene. J was trimmed by 4 bases and V by 6 bases; bases with no gene match: 9. The CDR3 runs to 16 residues. The full variable domain, rest sourced from reference TRBV7-2 and TRBJ2-5, is GAGVSQSPSNKVTEKGKDVELRCDPISGHTALYWYRQSLGQGLEFLIYFQGNSAPDKSGLPSDRFSAERTGGSVSTLTIQRTQQEDSAVYLCASSSPSGGALETQYFGPGTRLLVL.

The chain employs TRBV5-4 and TRBJ2-1; 8 bases are shared with TRBD1. Losses at the gene ends were 0 bases for V and 7 bases for J; bases not matched to a gene: 9. The CDR3 contains 16 residues. The germline V gene encodes CDR1 SGHNT and CDR2 YYREEE (reference sequence). The CDR3 bases are TGTGCCAGCAGCTTGGCCGGGACAGGCGGGTATAATGAGCAGTTCTTC. As protein: CASSLAGTGGYNEQFF.

The chain carries TRBV10-1 and TRBJ1-1; D is unresolved. Between the trimmed V and J ends, which lost 2 bases and 0 bases, there was a span of 4 bases. CDR3 size: 13 residues. Looked up from germline, CDR1 is WNHNN and CDR2 is SYGVQD (reference sequence). The chain's CDR3 is CASSETVNTEAFF. CDR3 in DNA: TGCGCCAGCAGTGAGACAGTGAACACTGAAGCTTTCTTT.

This rearrangement joins TRBV5-6 to TRBJ2-1, with D perhaps TRBD2 (5 bases). Trimming shortened V by 2 bases and J by 7 bases, and 7 bases separated the two germline ends. Per the germline V gene, CDR1 is SGHDT and CDR2 is YYEEEE. This CDR3 comprises 12 residues. CDR3 in amino acids: CASSFSGNEQFF. CDR3 DNA: TGTGCCAGCAGCTTCTCGGGGAATGAGCAGTTCTTC.

In this sample, this clone turned up a few times. The chain recombines TRBV15 with TRBJ2-3; no definite D call. The CDR3 is made up of 14 amino acids. The V and J ends lost 0 bases and 1 base respectively, with 5 bases between them. CDR1 LNHNV and CDR2 YYDKDF come from the germline V gene (reference sequence). CDR3 in DNA: TGTGCCACCAGCAGAGATGATGGCACAGATACGCAGTATTTT. This codes for CATSRDDGTDTQYF.

This clone was counted only a few times. The chain recombines TRBV18 with TRBJ2-1; D is undetermined. The CDR3 contains 12 residues. The ends were cut back, 3 bases at V and 12 bases at J, with 12 bases in the middle. Germline assignment: CDR1 KGHSH and CDR2 LQKENI. The CDR3: CASSPGHQGQFF. CDR3 coding DNA: TGTGCCAGCTCACCCGGGCACCAAGGGCAGTTCTTC.

The genes are TRBV2 and TRBJ2-7; TRBD1 matches at 9 bases. With V trimmed by 3 bases and J by 3 bases, 3 bases remained unmatched. The CDR3 covers 14 residues. Germline CDR1 reads SNHLY; CDR2 reads FYNNEI. CDR3 residues: CASSDGQGIYEQYF. CDR3 in DNA: TGTGCCAGCAGTGATGGACAGGGGATCTACGAGCAGTACTTC. The variable domain in full, completed from reference TRBV2 and TRBJ2-7, reads EPEVTQTPSHQVTQMGQEVILRCVPISNHLYFYWYRQILGQKVEFLVSFYNNEISEKSEIFDDQFSVERPDGSNFTLKIRSTKLEDSAMYFCASSDGQGIYEQYFGPGTRLTVT.